Following are 18 T cell receptor beta chains from one sample sequenced in a study of T cells in Graves' hyperthyroidism and ophthalmopathy. From RNA transcripts, TCR beta CDR3 regions were amplified. First-round RT-PCR targeting the TCR CDR3 was performed with the HTBI primer set. TCRdb itself ran the multiplex PCR reads through MiXCR, one entry per CDR3 protein. Among fewer than 650,000 distinct CDR3 sequences listed, about 15% were seen once. Input material: blood. Receptors were obtained from a woman aged 25 to 39 with Graves' hyperthyroidism that later progressed to Graves' ophthalmopathy.

Regarding this clonotype: This could be a read error, since a much larger clone is one nucleotide away. The chain uses TRBV24-1 and TRBJ1-2; no reliable D call. V shed 2 bases and J shed 2 bases, with 8 bases lying between them. Germline CDR1 KGHDR, CDR2 SFDVKD. CDR3 length: 14 residues. The CDR3, as DNA: TGTGCCACCAGTGATTGGACGGTGAACTATGGCTACACCTTC. Its protein is CATSDWTVNYGYTF.

As to this clonotype: One base away lies a much larger clone, so this may be a sequencing read error. Because the CDR3 is missing its conserved closing phenylalanine or tryptophan, this is likely a read error. The CDR3 sequence is CSARLRVETEAFL. The DNA for the CDR3 is TGCAGCGCCCGCCTCAGGGTGGAAACTGAAGCTTTCTTA. The J gene is TRBJ1-1, the V gene TRBV29-1; the D gene is possibly TRBD1 (5 bases). The CDR3 is made up of 13 amino acids. The V and J ends lost 7 bases and 5 bases respectively, with 17 bases between them. CDR1 is SQVTM and CDR2 is ANQGSEA in the germline V gene.

On this clonotype: A read error may be the cause here, since a much bigger clone is one base away. J is TRBJ2-7 and V is TRBV18; 7 positions agree with TRBD2. The CDR3 totals 16 residues. Germline CDR1 is KGHSH and CDR2 is LQKENI. J lost 4 bases, V lost 2 bases, and 11 bases had no gene match. In DNA form, the CDR3 reads TGTGCCAGCTCACCAGCCGGGGCTAGCGGTGATTACGAGCAGTACTTC. This gives the protein CASSPAGASGDYEQYF.

This clonotype was counted at least ten times. One end of the junction is discordant with germline, which a read error may explain. The chain has TRBV28 and TRBJ2-5; D may be TRBD1 or TRBD2 (5 bases each). This CDR3 has 15 residues. The germline V gene has CDR1 MDHEN and CDR2 SYDVKM. The CDR3 reads CASSPPSWDQGTQYF. In nucleotides, the CDR3 is TGTGCCAGCAGCCCCCCCTCTTGGGACCAAGGGACCCAGTACTTC.

V usage is TRBV15 and J usage is TRBJ2-2; D call uncertain. Germline loops: CDR1 LNHNV, CDR2 YYDKDF (reference sequence). Deletions cut 0 bases from V and 3 bases from J, with 17 bases between. This CDR3 comprises 18 residues. This CDR3 reads CATSRDWSERSYTGELFF. CDR3 sequence (DNA): TGTGCCACCAGCAGAGATTGGTCTGAACGGAGCTACACCGGGGAGCTGTTTTTT.

There are many counts of this clonotype. V usage is TRBV6-1 and J usage is TRBJ1-2, with D uncertain. Trimming left V 11 bases short and J 2 bases short, with 27 bases between. The CDR3 extends over 17 amino acids. Germline CDR1 MNHNS, CDR2 SASEGT. The DNA for the CDR3 is TGTGCCTCCTACTCTGTGGCAGCCTGGATGCGAAACTATGGCTACACCTTC. This translates into CASYSVAAWMRNYGYTF.

This clonotype was recorded at least ten times. V gene TRBV7-2 combines with J gene TRBJ2-3, with D unresolved. CDR1 is SGHTA and CDR2 is FQGNSA in the germline V gene. The CDR3 runs 13 residues. The ends were cut back, 0 bases at V and 8 bases at J, with 9 bases in the middle. CDR3 protein: CASSLAQRSTQYF. CDR3 DNA: TGTGCCAGCAGCTTAGCCCAGCGTAGTACGCAGTATTTT.

The table lists this clonotype with a few counts. The chain links TRBV19 to TRBJ1-2, with D possibly TRBD1 on 6 matching bases. The V and J ends lost 6 bases and 6 bases respectively, with 17 bases between them. The V gene's germline CDR1 is LNHDA and CDR2 SQIVND (reference sequence). This CDR3 is built from 14 residues. CDR3 amino acids: CASSPRNRADGYTF. The CDR3 DNA follows: TGTGCCAGTAGCCCCCGGAACAGGGCTGATGGCTACACCTTC.

This clonotype has at least ten counts. This rearrangement joins TRBV10-3 to TRBJ1-1; D is perhaps TRBD1 (6 bases). This CDR3 contains 15 residues. V lost 11 bases and J lost 9, with 28 bases in between. Germline values: CDR1 ENHRY, CDR2 SYGVKD. The CDR3 region is CAVTVGGVETDQAFF. Here the CDR3 DNA reads TGTGCCGTCACCGTAGGGGGGGTAGAAACCGATCAAGCTTTCTTT.

The chain joins TRBV5-8 to TRBJ1-6; no clear D. The CDR3 contains 13 residues. In germline, CDR1 is SGHTS, CDR2 YDEGEE. Trimming stripped 0 bases from V and 8 bases from J, with 6 bases between. CDR3 in DNA: TGTGCCAGCAGCTTGGTGAAGGATTCACCCCTCCACTTT. Translation gives CASSLVKDSPLHF.

Ten or more counts support this clonotype. The genes are TRBV20-1 and TRBJ1-1; D perhaps matches TRBD1 (6 bases). The CDR3 spans 14 residues. Per the germline V gene, CDR1 is DFQATT and CDR2 is SNEGSKA (reference sequence). Trimming removed 7 bases from V and 5 bases from J, with 20 bases in between. The CDR3 is CSGGSRQGRTEAFF. The CDR3 DNA follows: TGCAGTGGGGGTTCGAGGCAGGGGAGGACTGAAGCTTTCTTT.

CDR3 amino acids: CASSYTQNEQFF. In DNA, the CDR3 is TGTGCCAGCAGTTACACCCAAAATGAGCAGTTCTTC. The V call is TRBV6-2 or TRBV6-3, the J call TRBJ2-1; D ambiguous. The CDR3 extends over 12 amino acids. V was clipped by 2 bases and J by 7 bases, with 6 bases between them. The germline gives CDR1 MNHEY, CDR2 SVGEGT.

This clonotype was counted at least ten times. This rearrangement joins TRBV12-3 or TRBV12-4 to TRBJ1-1; 9 positions match TRBD1. V lost 6 bases and J lost 6; bases outside the gene matches: 8. CDR3 length equals 14 residues. The CDR3 sequence is CASRGTGPGPEAFF. CDR3 DNA sequence: TGTGCCAGCAGGGGGACAGGGCCAGGACCTGAAGCTTTCTTT.

At least ten counts were recorded for this clonotype. The chain is built from TRBV11-2 and TRBJ2-7; 8 bases are a match to TRBD1. J lost 5 bases, V lost 2 bases, and 8 bases had no gene match. This CDR3 contains 15 residues. Germline V gene sequence: CDR1 SGHAT, CDR2 FQNNGV. The CDR3 nucleotides are TGTGCCAGCAGCTTACTCTGGACAGGGAACGACGAGCAGTACTTC. This sequence encodes CASSLLWTGNDEQYF.

The chain is built from TRBV19 and TRBJ2-7; 9 bases map to TRBD2. The CDR3 extends over 14 amino acids. The germline V gene has CDR1 LNHDA and CDR2 SQIVND (reference sequence). J was trimmed by 5 bases and V by 3 bases; bases with no gene match: 5. The CDR3 DNA follows: TGTGCCAGTAGTATGCGGGAGGGCCCCCACGAGCAGTACTTC. Translating gives CASSMREGPHEQYF.

This clonotype turned up a few times. The V gene is TRBV15, the J gene TRBJ1-3; TRBD1 matches 10 bases. Trimming removed 0 bases from V and 0 bases from J; junction bases left unmatched: 8. CDR1 is LNHNV, CDR2 YYDKDF, per germline (reference sequence). The CDR3 runs 19 residues. Here the CDR3 reads CATSRDRGTGDVSGNTIYF. For the CDR3, the DNA is TGTGCCACCAGCAGAGATCGGGGGACAGGGGATGTCTCTGGAAACACCATATATTTT.

With respect to this clonotype: The junction shows a germline mismatch at one end, possibly a read error. The V call is TRBV5-1, the J call TRBJ2-2; D is possibly TRBD1 (6 bases). CDR3 length equals 15 residues. Per germline, CDR1 SGHRS and CDR2 YFSETQ. The CDR3 reads CAGSPRTDYTGELFF. The DNA of the CDR3 is TGCGCCGGCAGCCCCAGGACAGACTACACCGGGGAGCTGTTTTTT. The full variable domain, with the rest looked up from reference TRBV5-1 and TRBJ2-2, is KAGVTQTPRYLIKTRGQQVTLSCSPISGHRSVSWYQQTPGQGLQFLFEYFSETQRNKGNFPGRFSGRQFSNSRSEMNVSTLELGDSALYLCAGSPRTDYTGELFFGEGSRLTVL.

This clonotype was seen a handful of times. The rearrangement joins TRBV9 to TRBJ2-1; 7 nucleotides line up with TRBD2. Germline assignment: CDR1 SGDLS and CDR2 YYNGEE. The CDR3 runs to 15 residues. The trim removed 6 bases at V and 6 bases at J, leaving 12 bases unmatched. Here the CDR3 DNA reads TGTGCCAGCACCCCCCCCCACGGCGGGAGCAATGAGCAGTTCTTC. It translates to CASTPPHGGSNEQFF. Together with reference TRBV9 and TRBJ2-1, the CDR3 gives the full variable domain: DSGVTQTPKHLITATGQRVTLRCSPRSGDLSVYWYQQSLDQGLQFLIQYYNGEERAKGNILERFSAQQFPDLHSELNLSSLELGDSALYFCASTPPHGGSNEQFFGPGTRLTVL.